These 7 T cell receptor beta chains came from one sample sequenced in a study of beta chain features in type 1 diabetes. Expressed TCRB transcripts got sequenced, as all isolated RNA was reverse transcribed. Here immunoSEQ multiplex PCR was the method, and the copy in TCRdb shows in-frame clones only, minus some. The sample holds 15,000 to 20,000 clones, approximately 50% seen once. Sequenced input: stem cell memory CD4+ T cells from blood. These receptors originate from a man aged 18 to 35 in good health.

The sample holds a few counts of this clone. The chain recombines TRBV11-2 with TRBJ2-2; 8 bases map to TRBD2. The germline V gene has CDR1 SGHAT and CDR2 FQNNGV. The junction had 9 bases not matched to a gene; V was cut back by 5 bases and J by 7 bases. This CDR3 comprises 15 residues. CDR3 sequence: CASSPVAGSGGELFF. CDR3 DNA: TGTGCCAGCAGCCCCGTAGCGGGGAGCGGCGGGGAGCTGTTTTTT.

The rearrangement uses TRBV4-3 and TRBJ2-7; D might be TRBD1 (6 bases). Trimming removed 4 bases from V and 2 bases from J, with 9 bases in between. From germline, CDR1 is LGHNA and CDR2 YSLEER. The CDR3 consists of 13 residues. CDR3 amino acids: CASSPRGTYEQYF. CDR3 sequence (DNA): TGCGCCAGCAGCCCCAGGGGTACCTACGAGCAGTACTTC.

This chain uses TRBV4-1 with TRBJ1-1; D unresolved. Germline values: CDR1 MGHRA, CDR2 YSYEKL. The CDR3 totals 14 residues. V lost 3 bases, J lost 3 bases, and 11 bases lay in between. The CDR3 coding sequence is TGCGCCAGCAGCCACCTCCTGCGGGACACTGAAGCTTTCTTT. Translation: CASSHLLRDTEAFF.

This clone has more than one count but fewer than ten. This rearrangement joins TRBV7-9 to TRBJ1-1, with D tentatively TRBD1 (6 bases). CDR1 is SEHNR, CDR2 FQNEAQ, per germline (reference sequence). The CDR3 spans 13 residues. The ends were cut back, 1 base at V and 5 bases at J, with 8 bases in the middle. The CDR3 region is CASSLEQGTEAFF. The CDR3 nucleotides read TGTGCCAGCAGCTTAGAGCAGGGGACTGAAGCTTTCTTT. Filled out from reference TRBV7-9 and TRBJ1-1, the complete variable domain reads DTGVSQNPRHKITKRGQNVTFRCDPISEHNRLYWYRQTLGQGPEFLTYFQNEAQLEKSRLLSDRFSAERPKGSFSTLEIQRTEQGDSAMYLCASSLEQGTEAFFGQGTRLTVV.

In its sample, this clone was seen a few times. The rearrangement links TRBV28 to TRBJ2-2; D possibly corresponds to TRBD2 (6 bases). This CDR3 spans 15 amino acids. Germline CDR1 reads MDHEN; CDR2 reads SYDVKM. The V and J ends lost 3 bases and 0 bases respectively, with 8 bases between them. CDR3 region: CASSFWGANTGELFF. The DNA of the CDR3 is TGTGCCAGCAGTTTCTGGGGGGCGAACACCGGGGAGCTGTTTTTT.

DNA of the CDR3: TGTGCCAGCAGCTTGGTTAGCGGGATGGAGACCCAGTACTTC. Its protein product is CASSLVSGMETQYF. The chain uses TRBV5-5 and TRBJ2-5, with TRBD2 matching over 8 bases. The CDR3 consists of 14 residues. The J segment lost 5 bases and the V segment lost 0 bases, leaving 3 bases of the junction unmatched. CDR1 and CDR2 from the germline V gene are SGHKS and YYEKEE (reference sequence).

This clone has only a few counts. V gene TRBV2 combines with J gene TRBJ2-1; tentative D call: TRBD1 (6 bases). This CDR3 has 13 amino acids. Trimming left V 4 bases short and J 12 bases short, with 16 bases between. The germline V gene has CDR1 SNHLY and CDR2 FYNNEI. The chain's CDR3 is CASSGGLAATQFF. The CDR3 DNA reads as TGTGCCAGCAGTGGGGGGCTAGCAGCTACGCAGTTCTTC.